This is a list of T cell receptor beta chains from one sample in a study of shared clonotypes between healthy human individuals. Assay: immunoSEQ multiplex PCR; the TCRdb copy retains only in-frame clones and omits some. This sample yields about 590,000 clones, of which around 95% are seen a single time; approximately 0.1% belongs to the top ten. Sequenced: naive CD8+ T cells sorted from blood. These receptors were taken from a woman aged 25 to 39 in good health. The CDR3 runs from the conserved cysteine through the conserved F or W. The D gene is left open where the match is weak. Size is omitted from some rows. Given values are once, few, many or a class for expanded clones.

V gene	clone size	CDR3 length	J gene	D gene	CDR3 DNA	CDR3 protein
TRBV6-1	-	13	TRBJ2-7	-	TGTGCCAGCAGTGAGGGGGGAGCCTACGAGCAGTACTTC	CASSEGGAYEQYF
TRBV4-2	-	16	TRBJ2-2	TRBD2	TGTGCCAGCAGCCAAGAGGCTAGCGGGAGAGGCGGGGAGCTGTTTTTT	CASSQEASGRGGELFF
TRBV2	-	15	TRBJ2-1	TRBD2	TGTGCCAGCAGGCACGGCGGGAGAGTCTACAATGAGCAGTTCTTC	CASRHGGRVYNEQFF
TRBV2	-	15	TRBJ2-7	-	TGTGCCAGCAGTGTACGCGTAGGGGGTGGCTACGAGCAGTACTTC	CASSVRVGGGYEQYF
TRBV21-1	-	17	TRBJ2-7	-	TGTGCCAGCAGCAATGGTGGACTAGCGGGAGTTTCCTACGAGCAGTACTTC	CASSNGGLAGVSYEQYF
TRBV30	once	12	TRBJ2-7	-	TGTGCCTGGACTGATGACAAAAACGAGCAGTACTTC	CAWTDDKNEQYF
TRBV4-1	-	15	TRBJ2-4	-	TGCGCCAGCAGCGCGAGCGTTCTAGCCAAAAACATTCAGTACTTC	CASSASVLAKNIQYF
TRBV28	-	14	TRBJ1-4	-	TGTGCCAGCCGCGGGCCTACAACTAATGAAAAACTGTTTTTT	CASRGPTTNEKLFF
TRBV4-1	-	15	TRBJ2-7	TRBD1	TGCGCCAGCAGCCAAGCGGGCCAGGGGGCCTACGAGCAGTACTTC	CASSQAGQGAYEQYF
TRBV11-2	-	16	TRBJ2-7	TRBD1	TGTGCCAGCAGCTTAGCGGGGACAGGAGGCCCCTACGAGCAGTACTTC	CASSLAGTGGPYEQYF
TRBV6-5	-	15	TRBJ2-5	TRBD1	TGTGCCAGCATCGGAACAGGGGGCGACGAAGAGACCCAGTACTTC	CASIGTGGDEETQYF
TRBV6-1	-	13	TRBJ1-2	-	TGTGCCAGCACTTTGACTGAGGACTATGGCTACACCTTC	CASTLTEDYGYTF
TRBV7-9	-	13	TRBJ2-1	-	TGTGCCAGCAGCTTAGCGAGGTCCCTTGAGCAGTTCTTC	CASSLARSLEQFF
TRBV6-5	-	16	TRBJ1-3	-	TGTGCCAGCAGTTACTCGGGCAGGCCCTCTGGAAACACCATATATTTT	CASSYSGRPSGNTIYF